This T cell receptor (beta chain) was sequenced during a study of blood T cell repertoires in COVID-19. About the study: The United States, Italy and Spain provided the acute and convalescent COVID-19 samples. T cells, B-cell-depleted T cells, or PBMCs provided the cDNA or gDNA that served as material.

The ends were cut back, 11 bases at V and 4 bases at J, with 17 bases in the middle. The CDR3 sequence is 13 residues long. CDR1 is MNHNY, CDR2 SVGAGI, per germline (reference sequence). As originally analysed: The assay estimated nucleated cells by amplifying reference gene primers. Method: immunoSEQ multiplex PCR; TCRdb's copy keeps in-frame clones and lacks some. V, J and clone size are those of that table, while D and trimming were read from the DNA. The sample has about 160,000 clones; approximately 80% are singletons. Source material: peripheral blood. This sequence originates from an elderly woman with acute or convalescent COVID-19. The chain employs TRBV6-6 and TRBJ2-5; TRBD2 is a possible D gene (6 bases). This CDR3 is CASKRAGTETQYF. CDR3 nucleotide sequence: TGTGCCTCCAAAAGGGCGGGAACAGAGACCCAGTACTTC.